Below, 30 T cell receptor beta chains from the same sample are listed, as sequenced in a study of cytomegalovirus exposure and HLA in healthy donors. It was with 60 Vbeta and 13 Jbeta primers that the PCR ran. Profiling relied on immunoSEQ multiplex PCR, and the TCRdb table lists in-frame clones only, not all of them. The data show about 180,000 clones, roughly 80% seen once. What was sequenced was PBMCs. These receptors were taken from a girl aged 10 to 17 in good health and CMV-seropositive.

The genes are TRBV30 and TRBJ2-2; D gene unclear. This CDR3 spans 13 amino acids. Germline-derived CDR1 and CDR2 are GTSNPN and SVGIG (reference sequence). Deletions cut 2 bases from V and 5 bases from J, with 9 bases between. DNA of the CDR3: TGTGCCTGGAGTCGCACATGGACCGGGGAGCTGTTTTTT. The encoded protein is CAWSRTWTGELFF.

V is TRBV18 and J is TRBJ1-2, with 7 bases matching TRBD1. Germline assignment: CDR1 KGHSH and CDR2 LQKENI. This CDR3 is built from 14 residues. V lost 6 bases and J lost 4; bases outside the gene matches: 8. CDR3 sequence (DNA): TGTGCCAGCTCTCTAGGACAGGACACCTATGGCTACACCTTC. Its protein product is CASSLGQDTYGYTF.

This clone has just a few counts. The chain's CDR3 is CASRDRDTEAFF. CDR3 nucleotides: TGTGCCAGTAGGGACAGGGACACTGAAGCTTTCTTT. The genes are TRBV19 and TRBJ1-1; 8 bases are shared with TRBD1. Trimming cost V 6 bases and J 3 bases; bases outside gene matches: 0. There are 12 residues in the CDR3. The germline gives CDR1 LNHDA, CDR2 SQIVND (reference sequence). Full variable domain (remainder filled in from reference TRBV19 and TRBJ1-1): DGGITQSPKYLFRKEGQNVTLSCEQNLNHDAMYWYRQDPGQGLRLIYYSQIVNDFQKGDIAEGYSVSREKKESFPLTVTSAQKNPTAFYLCASRDRDTEAFFGQGTRLTVV.

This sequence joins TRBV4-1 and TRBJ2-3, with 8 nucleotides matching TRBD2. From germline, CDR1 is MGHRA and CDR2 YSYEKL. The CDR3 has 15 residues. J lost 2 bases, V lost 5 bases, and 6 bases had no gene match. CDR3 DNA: TGCGCCAGCAGCGACCAGCGGGAGAACACAGATACGCAGTATTTT. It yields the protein CASSDQRENTDTQYF.

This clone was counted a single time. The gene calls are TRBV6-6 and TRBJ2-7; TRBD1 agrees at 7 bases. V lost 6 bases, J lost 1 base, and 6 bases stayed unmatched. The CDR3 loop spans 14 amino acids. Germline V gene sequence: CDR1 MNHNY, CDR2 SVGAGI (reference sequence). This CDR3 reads CASRQVQGSYEQYF. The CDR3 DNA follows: TGTGCCAGCAGACAAGTACAGGGGTCCTACGAGCAGTACTTC.

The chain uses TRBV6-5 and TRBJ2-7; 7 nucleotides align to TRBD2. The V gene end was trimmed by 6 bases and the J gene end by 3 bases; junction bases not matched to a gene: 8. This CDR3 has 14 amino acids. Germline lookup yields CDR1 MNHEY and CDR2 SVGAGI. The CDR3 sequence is CASRTDGGGYEQYF. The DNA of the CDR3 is TGTGCCAGCAGAACGGACGGCGGGGGCTACGAGCAGTACTTC.

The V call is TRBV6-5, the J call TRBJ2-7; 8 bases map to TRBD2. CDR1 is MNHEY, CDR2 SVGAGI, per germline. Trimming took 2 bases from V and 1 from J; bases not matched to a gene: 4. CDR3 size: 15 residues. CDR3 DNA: TGTGCCAGCAGTTACGCGGGAGGTTATTCCTACGAGCAGTACTTC. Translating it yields CASSYAGGYSYEQYF.

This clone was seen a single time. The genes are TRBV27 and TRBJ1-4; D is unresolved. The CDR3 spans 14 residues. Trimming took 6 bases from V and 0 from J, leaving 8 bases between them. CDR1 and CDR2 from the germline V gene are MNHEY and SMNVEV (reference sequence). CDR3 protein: CASRNYATNEKLFF. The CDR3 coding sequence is TGTGCCAGCAGGAACTACGCAACTAATGAAAAACTGTTTTTT.

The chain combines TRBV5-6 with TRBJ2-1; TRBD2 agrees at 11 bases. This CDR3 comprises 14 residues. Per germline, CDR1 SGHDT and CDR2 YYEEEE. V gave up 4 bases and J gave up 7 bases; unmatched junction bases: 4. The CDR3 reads CASSPGLAANEQFF. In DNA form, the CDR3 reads TGTGCCAGCAGCCCGGGACTAGCGGCAAATGAGCAGTTCTTC. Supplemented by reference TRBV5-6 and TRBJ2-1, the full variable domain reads DAGVTQSPTHLIKTRGQQVTLRCSPKSGHDTVSWYQQALGQGPQFIFQYYEEEERQRGNFPDRFSGHQFPNYSSELNVNALLLGDSALYLCASSPGLAANEQFFGPGTRLTVL.

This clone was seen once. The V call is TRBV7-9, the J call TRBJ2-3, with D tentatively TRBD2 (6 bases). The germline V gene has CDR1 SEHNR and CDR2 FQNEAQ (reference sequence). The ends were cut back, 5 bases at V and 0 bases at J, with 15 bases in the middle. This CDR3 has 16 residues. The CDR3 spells CASSPGGASSTDTQYF. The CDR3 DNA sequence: TGTGCCAGCAGCCCGGGCGGGGCGAGTAGCACAGATACGCAGTATTTT.

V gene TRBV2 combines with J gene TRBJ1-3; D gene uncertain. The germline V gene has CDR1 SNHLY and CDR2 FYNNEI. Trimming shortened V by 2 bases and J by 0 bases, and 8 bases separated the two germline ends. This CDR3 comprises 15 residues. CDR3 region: CASSEMGLSGNTIYF. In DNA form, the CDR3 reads TGTGCCAGCAGTGAAATGGGCCTCTCTGGAAACACCATATATTTT.

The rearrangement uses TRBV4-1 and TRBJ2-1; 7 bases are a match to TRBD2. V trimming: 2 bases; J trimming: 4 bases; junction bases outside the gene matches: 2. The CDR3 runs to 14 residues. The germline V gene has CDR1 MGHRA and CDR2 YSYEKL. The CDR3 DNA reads TGCGCCAGCAGCCAATATAGCGGGTACAATGAGCAGTTCTTC. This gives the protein CASSQYSGYNEQFF.

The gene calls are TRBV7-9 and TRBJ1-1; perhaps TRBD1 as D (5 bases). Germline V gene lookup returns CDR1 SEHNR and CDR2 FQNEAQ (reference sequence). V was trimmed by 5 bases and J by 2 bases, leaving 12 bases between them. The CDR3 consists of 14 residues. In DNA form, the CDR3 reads TGTGCCAGCAGCATACACACAGGTAACACTGAAGCTTTCTTT. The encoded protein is CASSIHTGNTEAFF.

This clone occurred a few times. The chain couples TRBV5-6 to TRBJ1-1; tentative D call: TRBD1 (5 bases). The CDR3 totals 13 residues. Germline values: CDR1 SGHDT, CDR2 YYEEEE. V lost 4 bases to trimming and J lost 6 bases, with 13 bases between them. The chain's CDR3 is CASSPDKPSEAFF. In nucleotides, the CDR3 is TGTGCCAGCAGCCCGGACAAACCCTCTGAAGCTTTCTTT.

DNA for the CDR3: TGTGCCTGGGCGGGACAGTCCTACGAGCAGTACTTC. As protein: CAWAGQSYEQYF. This sequence joins TRBV30 and TRBJ2-7; perhaps TRBD1 as D (7 bases). Germline V CDR1 and CDR2: GTSNPN, SVGIG (reference sequence). V lost 5 bases and J lost 1, with 9 bases in between. The CDR3 is 12 residues long.

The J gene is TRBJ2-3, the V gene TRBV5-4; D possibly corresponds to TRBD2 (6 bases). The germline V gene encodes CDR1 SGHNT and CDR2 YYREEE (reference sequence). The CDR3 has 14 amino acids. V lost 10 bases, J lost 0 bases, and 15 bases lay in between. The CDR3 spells CAGRRAGSTDTQYF. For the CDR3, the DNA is TGTGCCGGAAGACGTGCGGGGAGCACAGATACGCAGTATTTT.

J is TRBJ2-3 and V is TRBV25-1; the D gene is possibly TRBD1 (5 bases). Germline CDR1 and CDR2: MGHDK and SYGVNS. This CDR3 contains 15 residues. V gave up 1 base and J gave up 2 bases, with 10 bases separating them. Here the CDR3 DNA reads TGTGCCAGCAGTGAATTAACAGGCCACACAGATACGCAGTATTTT. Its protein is CASSELTGHTDTQYF.

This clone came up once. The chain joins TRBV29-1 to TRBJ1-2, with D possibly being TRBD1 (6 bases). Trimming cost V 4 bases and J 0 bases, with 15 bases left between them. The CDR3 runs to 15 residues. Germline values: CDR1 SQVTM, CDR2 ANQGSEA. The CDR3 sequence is CSVGSRQDTNYGYTF. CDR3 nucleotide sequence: TGCAGCGTTGGATCCAGACAGGACACTAACTATGGCTACACCTTC.

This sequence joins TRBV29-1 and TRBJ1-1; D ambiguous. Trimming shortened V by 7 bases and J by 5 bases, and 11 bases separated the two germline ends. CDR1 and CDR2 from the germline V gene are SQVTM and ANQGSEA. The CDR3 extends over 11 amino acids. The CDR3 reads CSAAGITEAFF. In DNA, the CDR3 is TGCAGCGCGGCCGGGATAACTGAAGCTTTCTTT. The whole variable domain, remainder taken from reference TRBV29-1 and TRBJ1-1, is SAVISQKPSRDICQRGTSLTIQCQVDSQVTMMFWYRQQPGQSLTLIATANQGSEATYESGFVIDKFPISRPNLTFSTLTVSNMSPEDSSIYLCSAAGITEAFFGQGTRLTVV.

This chain's CDR3 is CASKGGVMISEPQHF. The CDR3 DNA reads as TGTGCCAGTAAAGGAGGGGTCATGATTTCGGAGCCCCAGCATTTT. The chain carries TRBV19 and TRBJ1-5; tentative D call: TRBD1 (5 bases). Per germline, CDR1 LNHDA and CDR2 SQIVND (reference sequence). The CDR3 extends over 15 amino acids. V shed 7 bases and J shed 8 bases, with 21 bases lying between them.

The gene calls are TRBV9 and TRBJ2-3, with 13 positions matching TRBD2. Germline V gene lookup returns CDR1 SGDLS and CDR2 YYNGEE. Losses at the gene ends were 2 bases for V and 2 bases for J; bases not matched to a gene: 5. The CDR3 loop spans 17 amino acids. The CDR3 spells CASSVMGLAGTTDTQYF. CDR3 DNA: TGTGCCAGCAGCGTTATGGGACTAGCGGGAACCACAGATACGCAGTATTTT.

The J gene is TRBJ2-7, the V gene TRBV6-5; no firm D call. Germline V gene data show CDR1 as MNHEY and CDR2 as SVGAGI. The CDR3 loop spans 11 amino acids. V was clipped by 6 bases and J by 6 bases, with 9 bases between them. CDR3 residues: CASRRFGEQYF. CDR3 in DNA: TGTGCCAGCAGACGCTTCGGCGAGCAGTACTTC.

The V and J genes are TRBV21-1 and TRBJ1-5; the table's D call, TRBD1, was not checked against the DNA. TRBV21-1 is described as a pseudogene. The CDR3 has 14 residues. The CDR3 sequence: CASSKVGQNQPQHF. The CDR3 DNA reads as TGTGCCAGCAGCAAAGTCGGACAGAATCAGCCCCAGCATTTT.

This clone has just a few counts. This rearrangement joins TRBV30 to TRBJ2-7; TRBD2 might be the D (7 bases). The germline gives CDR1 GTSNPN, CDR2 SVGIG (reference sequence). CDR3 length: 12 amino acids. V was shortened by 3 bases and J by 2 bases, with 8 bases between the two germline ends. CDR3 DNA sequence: TGTGCCTGGAGAGGGGGGGCCTACGAGCAGTACTTC. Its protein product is CAWRGGAYEQYF.

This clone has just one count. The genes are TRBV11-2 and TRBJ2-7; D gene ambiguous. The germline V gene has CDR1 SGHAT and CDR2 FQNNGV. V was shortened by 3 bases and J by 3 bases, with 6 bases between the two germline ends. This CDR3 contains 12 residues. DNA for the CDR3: TGTGCCAGCAGCTTCGGTCTCTACGAGCAGTACTTC. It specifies CASSFGLYEQYF.

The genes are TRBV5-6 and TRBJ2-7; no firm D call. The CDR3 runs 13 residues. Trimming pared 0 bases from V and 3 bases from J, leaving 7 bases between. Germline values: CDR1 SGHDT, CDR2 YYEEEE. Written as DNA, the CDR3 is TGTGCCAGCAGCTTGGGACTGGTCTACGAGCAGTACTTC. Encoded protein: CASSLGLVYEQYF.

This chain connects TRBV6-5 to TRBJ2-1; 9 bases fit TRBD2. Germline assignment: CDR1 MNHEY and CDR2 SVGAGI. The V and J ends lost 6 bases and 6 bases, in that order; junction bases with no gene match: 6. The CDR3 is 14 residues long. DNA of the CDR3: TGTGCCAGCAGCATAGCGGGAGATAGCAATGAGCAGTTCTTC. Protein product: CASSIAGDSNEQFF.

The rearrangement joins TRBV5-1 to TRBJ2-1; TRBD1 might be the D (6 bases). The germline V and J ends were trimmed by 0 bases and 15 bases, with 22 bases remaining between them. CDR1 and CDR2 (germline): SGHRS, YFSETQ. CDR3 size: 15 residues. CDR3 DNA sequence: TGCGCCAGCAGCTTGGCCGCAGGGACAAATGAGGGGCGGTTCTTC. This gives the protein CASSLAAGTNEGRFF.

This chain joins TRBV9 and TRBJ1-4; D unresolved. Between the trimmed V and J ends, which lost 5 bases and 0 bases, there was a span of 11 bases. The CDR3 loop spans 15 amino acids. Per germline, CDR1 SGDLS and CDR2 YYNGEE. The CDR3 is CASSRNVATNEKLFF. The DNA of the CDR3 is TGTGCCAGCAGTAGAAACGTGGCAACTAATGAAAAACTGTTTTTT.

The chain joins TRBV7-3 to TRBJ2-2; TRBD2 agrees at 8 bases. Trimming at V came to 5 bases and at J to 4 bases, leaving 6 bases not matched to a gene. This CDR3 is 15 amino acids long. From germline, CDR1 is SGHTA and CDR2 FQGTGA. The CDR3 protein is CASSPAGAGTGELFF. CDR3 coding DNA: TGTGCCAGCAGCCCAGCGGGGGCGGGCACCGGGGAGCTGTTTTTT.